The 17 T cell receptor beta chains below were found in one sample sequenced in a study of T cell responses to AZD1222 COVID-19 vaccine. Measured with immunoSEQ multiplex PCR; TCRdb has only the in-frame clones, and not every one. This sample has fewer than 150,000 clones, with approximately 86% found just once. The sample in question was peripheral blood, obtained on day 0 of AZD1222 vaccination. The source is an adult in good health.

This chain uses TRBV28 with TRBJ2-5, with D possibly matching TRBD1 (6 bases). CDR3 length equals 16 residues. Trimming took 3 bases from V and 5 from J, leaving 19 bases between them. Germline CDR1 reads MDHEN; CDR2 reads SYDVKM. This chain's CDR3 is CASSFEGRGGFETQYF. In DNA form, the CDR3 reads TGTGCCAGCAGTTTTGAGGGGCGTGGGGGCTTCGAGACCCAGTACTTC.

CDR3 loop: CSVEDRDSYGYTF. The CDR3 nucleotides read TGCAGCGTTGAAGACAGGGACTCCTATGGCTACACCTTC. The chain carries TRBV29-1 and TRBJ1-2, with D possibly TRBD1 on 5 matching bases. Germline V gives CDR1 SQVTM, CDR2 ANQGSEA. The CDR3 length is 13 residues. Trimming took off 0 bases at V and 4 bases at J, with 9 bases between the two ends.

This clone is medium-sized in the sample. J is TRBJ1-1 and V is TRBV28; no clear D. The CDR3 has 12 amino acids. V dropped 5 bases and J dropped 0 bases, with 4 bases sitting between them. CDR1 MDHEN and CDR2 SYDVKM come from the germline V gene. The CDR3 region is CASSGLNTEAFF. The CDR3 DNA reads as TGTGCCAGCAGTGGGCTGAACACTGAAGCTTTCTTT.

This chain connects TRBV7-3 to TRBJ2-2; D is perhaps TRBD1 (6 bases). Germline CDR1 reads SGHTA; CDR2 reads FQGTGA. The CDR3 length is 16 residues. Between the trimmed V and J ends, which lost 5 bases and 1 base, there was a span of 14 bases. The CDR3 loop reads CASSPTGIWNTGELFF. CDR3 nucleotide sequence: TGTGCCAGCAGCCCAACAGGGATATGGAACACCGGGGAGCTGTTTTTT. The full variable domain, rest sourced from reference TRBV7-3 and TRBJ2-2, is GAGVSQTPSNKVTEKGKYVELRCDPISGHTALYWYRQSLGQGPEFLIYFQGTGAADDSGLPNDRFFAVRPEGSVSTLKIQRTERGDSAVYLCASSPTGIWNTGELFFGEGSRLTVL.

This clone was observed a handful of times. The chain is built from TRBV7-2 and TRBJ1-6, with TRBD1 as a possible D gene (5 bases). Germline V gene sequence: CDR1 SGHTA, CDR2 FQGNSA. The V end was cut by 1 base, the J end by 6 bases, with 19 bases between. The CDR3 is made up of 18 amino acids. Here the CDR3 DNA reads TGTGCCAGCAGCTTAGAAGGCTCGAGGGGAGATCTTAATTCACCCCTCCACTTT. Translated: CASSLEGSRGDLNSPLHF.

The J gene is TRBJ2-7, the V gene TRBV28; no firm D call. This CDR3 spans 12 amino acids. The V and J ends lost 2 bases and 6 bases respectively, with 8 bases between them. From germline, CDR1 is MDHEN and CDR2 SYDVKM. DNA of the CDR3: TGTGCCAGCAGTTTAGCTCTGGGCGAGCAGTACTTC. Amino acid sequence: CASSLALGEQYF.

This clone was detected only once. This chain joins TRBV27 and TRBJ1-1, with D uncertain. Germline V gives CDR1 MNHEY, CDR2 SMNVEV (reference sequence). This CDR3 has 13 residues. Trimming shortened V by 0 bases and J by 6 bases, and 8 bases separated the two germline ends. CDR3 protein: CASSLSLAAEAFF. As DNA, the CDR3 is TGTGCCAGCAGTTTATCGTTGGCAGCTGAAGCTTTCTTT.

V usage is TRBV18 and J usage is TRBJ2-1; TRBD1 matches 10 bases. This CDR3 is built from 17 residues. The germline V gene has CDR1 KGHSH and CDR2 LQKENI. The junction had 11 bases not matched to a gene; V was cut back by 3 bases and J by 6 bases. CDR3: CASSPQLRTGGGNEQFF. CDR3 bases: TGTGCCAGCTCACCCCAGCTCCGGACAGGGGGAGGCAATGAGCAGTTCTTC.

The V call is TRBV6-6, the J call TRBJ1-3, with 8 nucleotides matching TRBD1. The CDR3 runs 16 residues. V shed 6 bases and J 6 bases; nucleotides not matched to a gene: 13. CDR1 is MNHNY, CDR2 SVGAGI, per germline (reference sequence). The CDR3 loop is CASSRPTGEGENTIYF. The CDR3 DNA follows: TGTGCCAGCAGCCGTCCGACAGGGGAGGGTGAAAACACCATATATTTT.

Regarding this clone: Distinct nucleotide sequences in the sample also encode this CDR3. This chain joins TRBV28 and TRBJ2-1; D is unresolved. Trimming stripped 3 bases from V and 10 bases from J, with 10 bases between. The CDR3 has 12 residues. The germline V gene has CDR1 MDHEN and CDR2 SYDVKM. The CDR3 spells CASSFASGEQFF. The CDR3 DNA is TGTGCCAGCAGTTTCGCGTCGGGCGAGCAGTTCTTC. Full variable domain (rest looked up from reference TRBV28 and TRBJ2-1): DVKVTQSSRYLVKRTGEKVFLECVQDMDHENMFWYRQDPGLGLRLIYFSYDVKMKEKGDIPEGYSVSREKKERFSLILESASTNQTSMYLCASSFASGEQFFGPGTRLTVL.

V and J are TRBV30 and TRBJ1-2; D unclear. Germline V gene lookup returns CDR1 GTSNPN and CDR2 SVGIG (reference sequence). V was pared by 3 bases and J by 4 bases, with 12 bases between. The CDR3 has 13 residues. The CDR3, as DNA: TGTGCCTGGAGCCGGGGTCCTATCTATGGCTACACCTTC. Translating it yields CAWSRGPIYGYTF.

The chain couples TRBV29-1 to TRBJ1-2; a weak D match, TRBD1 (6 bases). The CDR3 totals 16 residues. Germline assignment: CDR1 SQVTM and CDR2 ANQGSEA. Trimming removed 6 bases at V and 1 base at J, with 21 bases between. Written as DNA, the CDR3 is TGCAGCGTAAACCCTTCAGGGACAATTATTAACTATGGCTACACCTTC. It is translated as CSVNPSGTIINYGYTF.

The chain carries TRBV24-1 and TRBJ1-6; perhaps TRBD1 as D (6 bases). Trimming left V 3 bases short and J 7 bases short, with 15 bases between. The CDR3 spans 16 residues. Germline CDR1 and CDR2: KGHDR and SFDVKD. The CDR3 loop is CATSDGGGTRNSPLHF. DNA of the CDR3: TGTGCCACCAGTGATGGGGGCGGAACCCGAAATTCACCCCTCCACTTT.

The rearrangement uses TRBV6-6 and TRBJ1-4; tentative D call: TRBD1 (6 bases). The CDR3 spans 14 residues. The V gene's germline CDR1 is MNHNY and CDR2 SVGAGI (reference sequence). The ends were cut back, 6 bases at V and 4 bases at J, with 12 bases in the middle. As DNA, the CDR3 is TGTGCCAGCAGCCAGACAGGCTTTAATGAAAAACTGTTTTTT. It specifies CASSQTGFNEKLFF.

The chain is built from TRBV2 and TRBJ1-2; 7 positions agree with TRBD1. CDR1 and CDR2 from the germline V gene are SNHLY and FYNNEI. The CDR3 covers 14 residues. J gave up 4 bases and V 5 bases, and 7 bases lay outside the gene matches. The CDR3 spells CASSNRQGGYGYTF. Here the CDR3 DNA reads TGTGCCAGCAGTAACCGACAGGGCGGCTATGGCTACACCTTC.

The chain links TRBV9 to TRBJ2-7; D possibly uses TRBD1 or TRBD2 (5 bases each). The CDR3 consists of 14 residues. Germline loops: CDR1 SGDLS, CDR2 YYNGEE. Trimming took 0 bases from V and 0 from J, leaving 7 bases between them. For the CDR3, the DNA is TGTGCCAGCAGCGTAGGGGACCTCTCCTACGAGCAGTACTTC. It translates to CASSVGDLSYEQYF.

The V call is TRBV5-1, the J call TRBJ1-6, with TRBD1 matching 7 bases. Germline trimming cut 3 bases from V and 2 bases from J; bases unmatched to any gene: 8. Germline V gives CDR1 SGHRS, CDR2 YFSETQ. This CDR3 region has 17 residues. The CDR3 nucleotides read TGCGCCAGCAGCTCGGGACAGAGTTTGGCCTATAATTCACCCCTCCACTTT. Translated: CASSSGQSLAYNSPLHF.